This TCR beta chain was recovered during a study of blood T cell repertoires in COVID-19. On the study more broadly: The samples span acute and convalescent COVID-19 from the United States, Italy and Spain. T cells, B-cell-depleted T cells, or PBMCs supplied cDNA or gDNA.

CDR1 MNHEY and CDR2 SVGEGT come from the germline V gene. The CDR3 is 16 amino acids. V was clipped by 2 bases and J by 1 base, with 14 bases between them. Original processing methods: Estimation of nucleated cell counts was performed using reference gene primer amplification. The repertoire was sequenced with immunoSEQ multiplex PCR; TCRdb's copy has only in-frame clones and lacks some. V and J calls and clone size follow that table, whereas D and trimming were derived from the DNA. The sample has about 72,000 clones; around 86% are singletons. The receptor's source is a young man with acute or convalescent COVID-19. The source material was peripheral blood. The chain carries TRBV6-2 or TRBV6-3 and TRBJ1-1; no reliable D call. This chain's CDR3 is CASSYPSEGPNTEAFF. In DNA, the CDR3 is TGTGCCAGCAGTTACCCCTCAGAGGGTCCGAACACTGAAGCTTTCTTT.